This entry lists 26 T cell receptor beta chains sequenced from one sample in a study of shared clonotypes between healthy human individuals (dated by TCRdb to about 2020). The library was generated by the immunoSEQ multiplex PCR assay. The table was pulled from immuneACCESS by TCRdb, which kept in-frame rearrangements only. Such tables lose some clones; where checked, under half of the loss comes from unresolved V genes, and the rest has no known cause. In all, the sample holds 740,000 or so clones, and roughly 72% of those were seen once. The top ten clonotypes cover roughly 1.9% of the sample. The source material was memory CD4+ T cells sorted from blood. Reading the label with the study, this specimen's cell subset or site is: CD45RA-negative fraction. These receptors were collected from a woman aged 30 to 39 in good health.

This chain joins TRBV28 and TRBJ2-7, with D perhaps being TRBD1 or TRBD2 (5 bases each). V was clipped by 5 bases and J by 4 bases, with 15 bases between them. The CDR3 loop spans 14 amino acids. The germline CDR1 and CDR2 sequences are MDHEN and SYDVKM. The CDR3 reads CASSPPKRTYEQYF. The DNA of the CDR3 is TGTGCCAGCAGTCCCCCTAAGCGGACATACGAGCAGTACTTC. The full variable domain, with the rest looked up from reference TRBV28 and TRBJ2-7, is DVKVTQSSRYLVKRTGEKVFLECVQDMDHENMFWYRQDPGLGLRLIYFSYDVKMKEKGDIPEGYSVSREKKERFSLILESASTNQTSMYLCASSPPKRTYEQYFGPGTRLTVT.

The rearrangement joins TRBV4-1 to TRBJ2-5; possible D gene TRBD2, 6 bases. The CDR3 consists of 15 residues. The germline V gene has CDR1 MGHRA and CDR2 YSYEKL. V gave up 2 bases and J gave up 2 bases, with 12 bases separating them. DNA of the CDR3: TGCGCCAGCAGCCAACAGCACCGGGAGCAAGAGACCCAGTACTTC. As protein: CASSQQHREQETQYF.

The chain uses TRBV5-4 and TRBJ1-2, with TRBD1 matching over 7 bases. Trimming removed 3 bases from V and 4 bases from J; junction bases left unmatched: 9. Germline-derived CDR1 and CDR2 are SGHNT and YYREEE (reference sequence). This CDR3 comprises 15 residues. The CDR3 spells CASSYGTERSYGYTF. DNA of the CDR3: TGTGCCAGCAGCTACGGGACAGAACGGAGCTATGGCTACACCTTC.

The chain recombines TRBV4-1 with TRBJ2-2; a weak D match, TRBD1 (5 bases). The CDR3 sequence is 16 residues long. V was clipped by 4 bases and J by 1 base, with 13 bases between them. CDR1 and CDR2 from the germline V gene are MGHRA and YSYEKL. In nucleotides, the CDR3 is TGCGCCAGCAGCCTCCCGGATAGGGGGAACACCGGGGAGCTGTTTTTT. This translates into CASSLPDRGNTGELFF.

The chain joins TRBV7-2 to TRBJ2-2; D call uncertain. The length of the CDR3 is 15 residues. Between the trimmed V and J ends, which lost 1 base and 4 bases, there was a span of 10 bases. Germline lookup yields CDR1 SGHTA and CDR2 FQGNSA. The CDR3, as DNA: TGTGCCAGCAGCTTAGGTCGATACGTCACCGGGGAGCTGTTTTTT. Protein: CASSLGRYVTGELFF.

The sample holds a few counts of this clone. The chain employs TRBV7-9 and TRBJ2-1; the match to TRBD2 covers 8 bases. V lost 2 bases and J lost 7; bases outside the gene matches: 7. This CDR3 spans 15 amino acids. Germline V gene lookup returns CDR1 SEHNR and CDR2 FQNEAQ (reference sequence). CDR3 DNA sequence: TGTGCCAGCAGCTTAACGGCTAGCGGGCCTAATGAGCAGTTCTTC. This encodes CASSLTASGPNEQFF.

A single count supports this clone. The V and J genes are TRBV6-5 and TRBJ2-2; D is undetermined. Trimming pared 6 bases from V and 5 bases from J, leaving 7 bases between. Per germline, CDR1 MNHEY and CDR2 SVGAGI. The CDR3 is 12 amino acids. The CDR3 bases are TGTGCCAGCAGGAAACGAACCGGGGAGCTGTTTTTT. Residues: CASRKRTGELFF.

This clone appeared a few times. The chain combines TRBV2 with TRBJ1-2, with unresolved D. Germline assignment: CDR1 SNHLY and CDR2 FYNNEI. Trimming shortened V by 6 bases and J by 4 bases, and 6 bases separated the two germline ends. This CDR3 has 11 residues. CDR3 nucleotide sequence: TGTGCCAGCAGGGCAGCCTATGGCTACACCTTC. It encodes CASRAAYGYTF.

The chain employs TRBV5-4 and TRBJ2-3, with D maybe TRBD2 (5 bases). Germline assignment: CDR1 SGHNT and CDR2 YYREEE (reference sequence). The CDR3 totals 16 residues. The V end lost 0 bases, the J end lost 0 bases, and 11 bases lay between the germline ends. The CDR3 region is CASSLGASRSTDTQYF. CDR3 DNA sequence: TGTGCCAGCAGCTTGGGAGCTAGCCGTAGCACAGATACGCAGTATTTT.

Remarks on this clone: The same CDR3 also results from other DNA sequences found in this sample. This chain joins TRBV27 and TRBJ1-5; D is perhaps TRBD1 (5 bases). CDR3 size: 14 residues. Trimming took off 0 bases at V and 3 bases at J, with 6 bases between the two ends. The germline gives CDR1 MNHEY, CDR2 SMNVEV (reference sequence). The CDR3, as DNA: TGTGCCAGCAGTTTATCACAGGCCAATCAGCCCCAGCATTTT. Amino acids: CASSLSQANQPQHF.

To note about this clone: The sample holds other DNA sequences that translate to the same CDR3. V and J are TRBV5-1 and TRBJ1-1; TRBD1 aligns across 8 bases. This CDR3 spans 15 amino acids. Germline V gives CDR1 SGHRS, CDR2 YFSETQ. V gave up 1 base and J gave up 1 base; unmatched junction bases: 3. The CDR3 spells CASSLRGQGNTEAFF. CDR3 in DNA: TGCGCCAGCAGCTTGCGAGGACAGGGGAACACTGAAGCTTTCTTT.

V gene TRBV27 combines with J gene TRBJ2-7; no clear D. The germline V gene encodes CDR1 MNHEY and CDR2 SMNVEV (reference sequence). The germline V and J ends were trimmed by 8 bases and 2 bases, with 4 bases remaining between them. The CDR3 runs 10 residues. The CDR3 region has the DNA TGTGCCAGCTTTACCTACGAGCAGTACTTC. Its protein product is CASFTYEQYF.

As for this clone: At the DNA level, this CDR3 is encoded by other sequences in the same sample as well. This chain links TRBV5-1 with TRBJ2-1, with TRBD2 matching 14 bases. The germline V gene has CDR1 SGHRS and CDR2 YFSETQ. V was clipped by 0 bases and J by 7 bases; unmatched bases: 3. This CDR3 spans 16 amino acids. CDR3 sequence reads: CASSLGGLAGGNEQFF. CDR3 coding DNA: TGCGCCAGCAGCTTGGGTGGACTAGCGGGAGGTAATGAGCAGTTCTTC.

The chain combines TRBV15 with TRBJ2-3; D might be TRBD1 (5 bases). The CDR3 loop spans 17 amino acids. V lost 5 bases and J lost 1, with 19 bases in between. CDR1 is LNHNV, CDR2 YYDKDF, per germline (reference sequence). The CDR3 bases are TGTGCCACCAGCCGGCTCCCGGGCGCCAGGGGCACAGATACGCAGTATTTT. Translated: CATSRLPGARGTDTQYF. Full variable domain (remainder filled in from reference TRBV15 and TRBJ2-3): DAMVIQNPRYQVTQFGKPVTLSCSQTLNHNVMYWYQQKSSQAPKLLFHYYDKDFNNEADTPDNFQSRRPNTSFCFLDIRSPGLGDTAMYLCATSRLPGARGTDTQYFGPGTRLTVL.

This clone appeared once. The J gene is TRBJ2-7, the V gene TRBV28; 8 bases are a match to TRBD1. The V segment lost 2 bases and the J segment 7 bases; nucleotides outside the gene matches: 7. The CDR3 spans 14 residues. CDR1 is MDHEN, CDR2 SYDVKM, per germline. The CDR3 loop reads CASSLGQGSREQYF. The CDR3 nucleotides read TGTGCCAGCAGTTTAGGACAGGGTTCGAGGGAGCAGTACTTC.

By frequency in the sample, this clone is medium-sized. The V gene is TRBV5-1, the J gene TRBJ2-2, with 8 bases fitting TRBD1. The CDR3 contains 18 residues. Germline lookup yields CDR1 SGHRS and CDR2 YFSETQ. J lost 5 bases, V lost 3 bases, and 15 bases had no gene match. In DNA form, the CDR3 reads TGCGCCAGCAGCTCTATCCCAGGGGGCGCGATAGGAACCGGGGAGCTGTTTTTT. Protein sequence: CASSSIPGGAIGTGELFF.

The chain employs TRBV28 and TRBJ2-3, with D perhaps assigned TRBD1 or TRBD2 (5 bases each). Per the germline V gene, CDR1 is MDHEN and CDR2 is SYDVKM. Trimming removed 5 bases from V and 4 bases from J, with 19 bases in between. There are 16 residues in the CDR3. The CDR3 region is CASSRLNLRGADTQYF. CDR3 bases: TGTGCCAGCAGTCGCCTCAACCTTAGGGGAGCAGATACGCAGTATTTT.

This clone has only a few counts. The CDR3 DNA follows: TGTGCCAGCAGTGAACCTAGCGGGAGTTCCTACGAGCAGTACTTC. Translating gives CASSEPSGSSYEQYF. This chain links TRBV25-1 with TRBJ2-7, with TRBD2 matching 10 bases. The CDR3 is made up of 15 amino acids. Per the germline V gene, CDR1 is MGHDK and CDR2 is SYGVNS. J gave up 1 base and V 2 bases, and 2 bases lay outside the gene matches.

This chain links TRBV28 with TRBJ2-7; 7 bases agree with TRBD2. V lost 6 bases and J lost 2; bases outside the gene matches: 16. The CDR3 extends over 17 amino acids. Germline V gene sequence: CDR1 MDHEN, CDR2 SYDVKM. DNA of the CDR3: TGTGCCAGCAGCCCCAGAGAAGGACTAGTTGGGGCCTACGAGCAGTACTTC. It encodes CASSPREGLVGAYEQYF.

This sequence joins TRBV14 and TRBJ2-6, with a possible D match to TRBD2 (5 bases). Germline CDR1 and CDR2: SGHDN and FVKESK. The V gene lost 4 bases and the J gene lost 0 bases, with 13 bases spanning the gap. CDR3 length: 17 amino acids. The CDR3 protein is CASSPAGGYSGANVLTF. The CDR3 nucleotides read TGTGCCAGCAGCCCAGCAGGAGGATACTCTGGGGCCAACGTCCTGACTTTC.

The CDR3 nucleotides are TGTGCCAGTAAGGCGTCTAACGAGCAGTACTTC. This translates into CASKASNEQYF. V is TRBV19 and J is TRBJ2-7, with D unclear. Trimming removed 7 bases from V and 5 bases from J, with 9 bases in between. The CDR3 is 11 residues long. In germline, CDR1 is LNHDA, CDR2 SQIVND (reference sequence).

The rearrangement joins TRBV30 to TRBJ1-1; TRBD1 aligns across 7 bases. Germline V CDR1 and CDR2: GTSNPN, SVGIG (reference sequence). The ends lost 4 bases at V and 6 bases at J; junction bases unmatched: 2. CDR3 length equals 11 residues. CDR3 in DNA: TGTGCCTGGAACAGGGGATCTGAAGCTTTCTTT. Translation gives CAWNRGSEAFF.

CDR3 sequence reads: CATAQQETQYF. The CDR3 DNA reads as TGTGCCACCGCCCAGCAAGAGACCCAGTACTTC. The chain employs TRBV2 and TRBJ2-5; D gene uncertain. The length of the CDR3 is 11 residues. V lost 10 bases to trimming and J lost 2 bases, with 8 bases between them. Per the germline V gene, CDR1 is SNHLY and CDR2 is FYNNEI. The full variable domain, its missing parts supplied by reference TRBV2 and TRBJ2-5, is EPEVTQTPSHQVTQMGQEVILRCVPISNHLYFYWYRQILGQKVEFLVSFYNNEISEKSEIFDDQFSVERPDGSNFTLKIRSTKLEDSAMYFCATAQQETQYFGPGTRLLVL.

The chain couples TRBV18 to TRBJ2-3; 10 bases are a match to TRBD2. Trimming at V came to 5 bases and at J to 6 bases, leaving 8 bases not matched to a gene. The CDR3 has 15 amino acids. Germline V gives CDR1 KGHSH, CDR2 LQKENI. CDR3 sequence: CASSSLAGSRDTQYF. The CDR3 nucleotides read TGTGCCAGCTCATCACTAGCGGGATCGCGGGATACGCAGTATTTT.

The V gene is TRBV25-1, the J gene TRBJ1-1; tentative D call: TRBD1 (5 bases). The CDR3 runs to 15 residues. Trimming took 0 bases from V and 4 from J, leaving 12 bases between them. The germline V gene encodes CDR1 MGHDK and CDR2 SYGVNS. The CDR3 DNA is TGTGCCAGCAGTGAATATTTGGGGGTGACCACTGAAGCTTTCTTT. Translating gives CASSEYLGVTTEAFF.

This chain links TRBV5-6 with TRBJ1-4; a possible D gene is TRBD1 (5 bases). CDR3 length: 18 residues. V was shortened by 4 bases and J by 0 bases, with 19 bases between the two germline ends. Germline CDR1 SGHDT, CDR2 YYEEEE. The CDR3 bases are TGTGCCAGCAGCGCCTTCGGGACGGCGATTACAACTAATGAAAAACTGTTTTTT. Its protein product is CASSAFGTAITTNEKLFF.